One sample yielded the 2 T cell receptor beta chains listed below, sequenced in a study of shared clonotypes between healthy human individuals. The method was immunoSEQ multiplex PCR; TCRdb's version includes in-frame clones alone and lacks a portion of them. The table includes 1.5 million to 2.5 million clones, about 95% detected once. Only CD45RO-negative cells positively selected for CCR7 counted as naive CD8 cells, so terminally differentiated effector memory CD45RA+ cells were excluded. Sequencing was performed on naive CD8+ T cells sorted from blood. These receptors were collected from a man aged 18 to 29 in good health.

J is TRBJ1-2 and V is TRBV30, with D tentatively TRBD1 (5 bases). Germline V gene data show CDR1 as GTSNPN and CDR2 as SVGIG (reference sequence). V was shortened by 1 base and J by 2 bases, with 14 bases between the two germline ends. This CDR3 has 15 residues. DNA of the CDR3: TGTGCCTGGAGTGAATTCGGGGGACCCAACTATGGCTACACCTTC. Amino acid sequence: CAWSEFGGPNYGYTF.

The V call is TRBV5-6, the J call TRBJ1-1; D gene unclear. Germline assignment: CDR1 SGHDT and CDR2 YYEEEE. CDR3 size: 12 residues. The ends were cut back, 1 base at V and 5 bases at J, with 6 bases in the middle. The CDR3 DNA reads TGTGCCAGCAGCTTGCTGAGGACTGAAGCTTTCTTT. Translating gives CASSLLRTEAFF.